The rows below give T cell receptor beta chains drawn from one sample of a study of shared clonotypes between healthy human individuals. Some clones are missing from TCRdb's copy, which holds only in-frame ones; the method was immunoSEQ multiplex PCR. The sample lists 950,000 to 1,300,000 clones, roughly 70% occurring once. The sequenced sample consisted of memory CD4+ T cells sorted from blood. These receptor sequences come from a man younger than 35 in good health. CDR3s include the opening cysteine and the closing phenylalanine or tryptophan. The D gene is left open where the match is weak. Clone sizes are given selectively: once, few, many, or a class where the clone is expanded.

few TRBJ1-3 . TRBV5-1 CASSLNGGSGNTIYF TGCGCCAGCAGCTTGAATGGTGGCTCTGGAAACACCATATATTTT
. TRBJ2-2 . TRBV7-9 CASSLAEPGELFF TGTGCCAGCAGCTTAGCGGAGCCCGGGGAGCTGTTTTTT
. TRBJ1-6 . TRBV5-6 CASSLRTINSPLHF TGTGCCAGCAGCTTGAGGACAATTAATTCACCCCTCCACTTT
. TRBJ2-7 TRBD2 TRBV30 CAWSGGGGYEQYF TGTGCCTGGAGCGGCGGGGGGGGCTACGAGCAGTACTTC
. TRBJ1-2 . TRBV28 CASSLFVGYDGYTF TGTGCCAGCAGTTTATTTGTGGGGTACGATGGCTACACCTTC
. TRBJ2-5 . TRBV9 CASSAQGGGETQYF TGTGCCAGCAGCGCACAAGGGGGAGGAGAGACCCAGTACTTC
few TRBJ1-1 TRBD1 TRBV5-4 CASSRGQGDTEAFF TGTGCCAGCAGCAGGGGACAGGGAGACACTGAAGCTTTCTTT
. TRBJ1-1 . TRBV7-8 CASSLAGLNTEAFF TGTGCCAGCAGCTTAGCGGGGCTGAACACTGAAGCTTTCTTT
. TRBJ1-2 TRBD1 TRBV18 CASSGQGNYGYTF TGTGCCAGCTCGGGACAGGGGAACTATGGCTACACCTTC
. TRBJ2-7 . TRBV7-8 CASSLRDNSYEQYF TGTGCCAGCAGCTTAAGGGACAACTCCTACGAGCAGTACTTC
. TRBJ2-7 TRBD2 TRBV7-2 CASSPGTSRYEQYF TGTGCCAGCAGCCCCGGGACTAGTAGGTACGAGCAGTACTTC
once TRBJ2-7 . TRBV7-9 CASSAQYEQYF TGTGCCAGCAGCGCGCAATACGAGCAGTACTTC
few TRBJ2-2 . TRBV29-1 CSAQGSGRVGELFF TGCAGCGCTCAAGGCTCGGGGCGGGTCGGGGAGCTGTTTTTT
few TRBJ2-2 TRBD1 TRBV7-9 CASSLTGGAYSGELFF TGTGCCAGCAGCCTAACAGGGGGCGCCTACTCCGGGGAGCTGTTTTTT
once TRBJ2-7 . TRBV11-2 CASSLEIGQYEQYF TGTGCCAGCAGCTTAGAAATAGGACAATACGAGCAGTACTTC
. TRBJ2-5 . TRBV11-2 CASSPGSVKETQYF TGTGCCAGCAGCCCCGGGAGCGTTAAAGAGACCCAGTACTTC
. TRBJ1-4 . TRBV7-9 CASRDNEKLFF TGTGCCAGCAGGGATAATGAAAAACTGTTTTTT
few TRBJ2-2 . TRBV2 CASRLGGNTGELFF TGTGCCAGCCGATTGGGGGGGAACACCGGGGAGCTGTTTTTT
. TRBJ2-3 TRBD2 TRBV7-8 CASSQQTSGRSDTQYF TGTGCCAGCAGCCAACAGACTAGCGGGAGATCAGATACGCAGTATTTT
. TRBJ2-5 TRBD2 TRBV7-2 CASSLGSGSRETQYF TGTGCCAGCAGCTTAGGTAGCGGGAGCCGAGAGACCCAGTACTTC
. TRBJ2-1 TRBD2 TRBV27 CASRYSGPPYNEQFF TGTGCCAGCAGATATAGCGGGCCCCCCTACAATGAGCAGTTCTTC
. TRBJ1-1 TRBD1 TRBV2 CASPDRGEAEAFF TGTGCCAGTCCGGACAGGGGGGAAGCTGAAGCTTTCTTT
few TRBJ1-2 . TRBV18 CASSPVGDYGYTF TGTGCCAGCTCACCAGTCGGAGACTATGGCTACACCTTC
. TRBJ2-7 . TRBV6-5 CASGGLTDEQYF TGTGCCAGCGGGGGGCTGACAGACGAGCAGTACTTC
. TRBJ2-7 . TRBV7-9 CASQRLEYEQYF TGTGCCAGCCAAAGACTCGAATACGAGCAGTACTTC
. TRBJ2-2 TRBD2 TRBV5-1 CASSGRTSGGTGELFF TGCGCCAGCAGCGGAAGGACTAGCGGGGGCACCGGGGAGCTGTTTTTT
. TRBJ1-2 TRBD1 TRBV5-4 CASHLGGTGGNGYTF TGTGCCAGCCACTTAGGCGGGACAGGGGGCAATGGCTACACCTTC
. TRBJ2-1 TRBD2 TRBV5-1 CASSDGLAGNEQFF TGCGCCAGCAGCGACGGACTAGCGGGGAATGAGCAGTTCTTC
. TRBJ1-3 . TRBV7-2 CASSLGVLSGNTIYF TGTGCCAGCAGCTTAGGGGTTCTCTCTGGAAACACCATATATTTT
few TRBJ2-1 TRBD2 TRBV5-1 CASTPLAGDYNEQFF TGCGCCAGCACTCCACTAGCGGGGGATTACAATGAGCAGTTCTTC
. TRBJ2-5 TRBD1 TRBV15 CATSRDKRQGETQYF TGTGCCACCAGCAGAGATAAGAGACAGGGTGAGACCCAGTACTTC
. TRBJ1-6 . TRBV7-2 CASSLGRFNSPLHF TGTGCCAGCAGCTTAGGCAGATTTAATTCACCCCTCCACTTT
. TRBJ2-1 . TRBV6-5 CATHNPGGGNEQFF TGTGCCACTCACAATCCCGGGGGAGGTAATGAGCAGTTCTTC
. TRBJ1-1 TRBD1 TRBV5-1 CASSQTTGGEAEAFF TGCGCCAGCAGCCAGACCACAGGGGGCGAAGCTGAAGCTTTCTTT
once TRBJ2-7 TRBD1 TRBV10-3 CAIRGQGLRYEQYF TGTGCCATCAGAGGACAGGGGCTAAGGTACGAGCAGTACTTC
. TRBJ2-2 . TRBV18 CASSPNLGTGELFF TGTGCCAGCTCACCAAACCTGGGAACCGGGGAGCTGTTTTTT
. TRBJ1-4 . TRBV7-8 CASSASGQNEKLFF TGTGCCAGCAGCGCCTCGGGACAAAATGAAAAACTGTTTTTT
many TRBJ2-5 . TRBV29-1 CSVGRFQETQYF TGCAGCGTGGGGCGGTTTCAAGAGACCCAGTACTTC
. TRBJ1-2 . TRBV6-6 CASSYSIPDHGYTF TGTGCCAGCAGTTACTCGATTCCGGACCATGGCTACACCTTC
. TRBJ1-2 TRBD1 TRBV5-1 CASSLADRGGGYGYTF TGCGCCAGCAGCTTGGCCGACAGGGGAGGAGGGTATGGCTACACCTTC
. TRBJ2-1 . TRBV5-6 CASSSRAPYNEQFF TGTGCCAGCAGCTCGAGGGCCCCCTACAATGAGCAGTTCTTC